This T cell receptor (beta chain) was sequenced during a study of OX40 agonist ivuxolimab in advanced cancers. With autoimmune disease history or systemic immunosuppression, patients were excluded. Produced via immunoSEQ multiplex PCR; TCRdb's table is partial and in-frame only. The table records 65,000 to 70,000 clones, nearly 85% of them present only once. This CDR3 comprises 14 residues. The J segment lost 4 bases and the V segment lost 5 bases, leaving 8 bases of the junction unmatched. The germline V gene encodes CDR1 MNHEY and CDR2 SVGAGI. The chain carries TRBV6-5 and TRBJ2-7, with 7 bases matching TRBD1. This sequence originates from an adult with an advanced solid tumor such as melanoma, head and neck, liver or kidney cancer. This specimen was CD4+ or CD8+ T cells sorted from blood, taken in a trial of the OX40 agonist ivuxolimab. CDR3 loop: CASSIRGLGYEQYF. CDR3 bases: TGTGCCAGCAGTATAAGGGGGCTGGGTTACGAGCAGTACTTC.